This T cell receptor (beta chain) appears in the sequencing data of a study of T cell repertoires in cytomegalovirus infection. Whole-study context: Recently identified HLA-C-restricted and well-studied HLA-B-restricted CMV epitopes were used. CMV infection plus the matching HLA type was flagged by public TCR beta signatures.

V lost 1 base to trimming and J lost 7 bases, with 16 bases between them. Germline values: CDR1 SGHVS, CDR2 FQNEAQ. The CDR3 sequence is 16 residues long. One entry per CDR3 protein, called by TCRdb with MiXCR from the reads. The sample carries 40,000 to 60,000 distinct CDR3 sequences, 20% to 25% recorded once. Worth noting for this clonotype: Its cognate antigen is unknown.

Study-wide points: Individuals carrying CMV plus the relevant HLA were identified by cumulative frequency of public TCR beta families. The study found HLA-C-restricted CMV-specific TCR beta clonotypes dominating the ex vivo response.

The chain recombines TRBV7-8 with TRBJ2-2, with a weak D call TRBD2 (7 bases). The source is a human donor in good health (CMV status not recorded). Some clones in this sample may be carry-over from other donors' samples. This specimen consisted of CD8+ T cells from cultured PBMCs, obtained from culture after CMV antigen stimulation. The chain's CDR3 is CASSLGLRGADGELFF. As DNA, the CDR3 is TGTGCCAGCAGCTTAGGACTTCGGGGGGCCGACGGGGAGCTGTTTTTT.